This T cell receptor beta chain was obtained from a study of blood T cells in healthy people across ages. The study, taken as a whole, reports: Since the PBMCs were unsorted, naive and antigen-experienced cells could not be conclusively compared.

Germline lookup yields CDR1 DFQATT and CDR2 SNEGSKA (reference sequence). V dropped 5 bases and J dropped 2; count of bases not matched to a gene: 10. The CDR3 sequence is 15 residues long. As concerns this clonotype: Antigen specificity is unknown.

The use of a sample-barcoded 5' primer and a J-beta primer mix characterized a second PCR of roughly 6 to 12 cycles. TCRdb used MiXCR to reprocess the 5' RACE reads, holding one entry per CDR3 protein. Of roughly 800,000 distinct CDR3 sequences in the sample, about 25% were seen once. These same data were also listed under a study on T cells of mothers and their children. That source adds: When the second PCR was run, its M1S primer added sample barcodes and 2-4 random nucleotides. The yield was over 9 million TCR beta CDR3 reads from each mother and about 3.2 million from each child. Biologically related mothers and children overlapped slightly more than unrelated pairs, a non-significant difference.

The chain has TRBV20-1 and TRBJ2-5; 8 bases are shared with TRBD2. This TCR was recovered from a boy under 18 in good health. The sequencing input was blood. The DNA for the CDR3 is TGCAGTGCTGCGCCCTACGGACTAGCTCAAGAGACCCAGTACTTC. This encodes CSAAPYGLAQETQYF.